Here is one T cell receptor (beta chain) with its context. Its antigen is currently unknown. This entry belongs to a study of blood T cells in healthy people across ages. Findings and limits, study-wide: While age rose, TCR beta diversity per million T cells dropped in a roughly linear way. Any conclusive comparison of naive versus antigen-experienced cells was prevented by using unsorted PBMCs.

Together with a sample-barcoded 5' primer, a J-beta primer mix was included in a second PCR lasting 7 to 11 cycles. TCRdb reanalysed the 5' RACE reads using MiXCR and keeps one entry per CDR3 protein. The table shows 600,000 to 900,000 distinct CDR3 sequences, with around 24% occurring only once. CDR3 length equals 16 residues. Germline-derived CDR1 and CDR2 are MNHNY and SVGAGI (reference sequence). Isolating PBMCs gave at least 6.5 million of these cells per sample. The sample also formed part of further work on T cells of mothers and their children. As that study records: Maternal samples each gave over 9.5 million TCR beta CDR3 reads, and child samples roughly 3.3 million each.

J is TRBJ2-5 and V is TRBV6-6, with 9 bases identical to TRBD2. The end of the DNA fits TRBJ2-1 better, so the J call may be wrong. The sample consisted of blood. This TCR was sampled from a boy aged 5-17 years in good health. This CDR3 is CASSRRTSSGVYEQFF. In nucleotides, the CDR3 is TGTGCCAGCAGTCGACGGACGTCTAGCGGGGTCTATGAGCAGTTCTTC.